This TCR beta chain originates from a study of cytomegalovirus exposure and HLA in healthy donors. As for the study in general: As released early, the data held roughly 85 million unique TCRs from HLA-typed donors. Findings of the study overall: High specificity and sensitivity for cytomegalovirus status were reported for the classifier. In vitro experiments confirmed that a few CMV-associated chains were specific for CMV antigens.

This PCR relied on a set of 60 Vbeta primers and 13 Jbeta primers. Some clones are missing from TCRdb's copy, which holds only in-frame ones; the method was immunoSEQ multiplex PCR. The table has 200,000 to 250,000 clones, more than 70% seen once. Germline CDR1 and CDR2: SGHNT and YYREEE (reference sequence). This CDR3 is built from 16 residues. Between the trimmed V and J ends, which lost 0 bases and 0 bases, there was a span of 11 bases. A remark on this clone: Its antigen is still unknown. Other nucleotide sequences from this sample produce the same CDR3.

Sequenced input: PBMCs. V gene TRBV5-4 combines with J gene TRBJ2-3; a possible D gene is TRBD2 (6 bases). The source of this sequence is a human donor in good health. CDR3 coding DNA: TGTGCCAGCAGCTTGGGGGACTCCCCTAGCACAGATACGCAGTATTTT. Translation gives CASSLGDSPSTDTQYF.